Following are 8 T cell receptor beta chains from one sample sequenced in a study of T cell responses to AZD1222 COVID-19 vaccine. This table comes from immunoSEQ multiplex PCR, and its TCRdb copy is limited to in-frame clones, with some not included. This sample has about 160,000 clones, with roughly 90% found just once. Sequencing was performed on peripheral blood, taken 28 days after the second AZD1222 dose. The receptors here all came from an adult who received the AZD1222 COVID-19 vaccine.

The chain employs TRBV2 and TRBJ2-4; D is unclear. Between the trimmed V and J ends, which lost 4 bases and 3 bases, there was a span of 4 bases. This CDR3 has 12 residues. Looked up from germline, CDR1 is SNHLY and CDR2 is FYNNEI. The CDR3 nucleotides are TGTGCCAGCAGTGTGGACAAAAACATTCAGTACTTC. Amino acid sequence: CASSVDKNIQYF.

The V and J genes are TRBV7-2 and TRBJ2-7; D is uncertain. Trimming stripped 1 base from V and 5 bases from J, with 9 bases between. Germline CDR1 SGHTA, CDR2 FQGNSA. The CDR3 contains 13 residues. CDR3 bases: TGTGCCAGCAGCTTAGTGCTAGGGAACGAGCAGTACTTC. As protein: CASSLVLGNEQYF.

The rearrangement joins TRBV29-1 to TRBJ2-5, with 9 nucleotides matching TRBD2. V was pared by 5 bases and J by 5 bases, with 12 bases of the junction left unmatched. Germline V gene data show CDR1 as SQVTM and CDR2 as ANQGSEA. CDR3 length equals 15 residues. CDR3 DNA: TGCAGCGTTCGGAATCGCGGGAGGGGATGGGAGACCCAGTACTTC. Translating gives CSVRNRGRGWETQYF.

The chain carries TRBV29-1 and TRBJ1-2; D is unclear. Germline loops: CDR1 SQVTM, CDR2 ANQGSEA. The CDR3 totals 14 residues. V lost 1 base to trimming and J lost 8 bases, with 17 bases between them. The CDR3 loop reads CSVEVGDPFGGYTF. CDR3 nucleotides: TGCAGCGTTGAAGTCGGGGATCCCTTTGGAGGCTACACCTTC.

The gene calls are TRBV30 and TRBJ1-1; no firm D call. The V gene lost 0 bases and the J gene lost 12 bases, with 11 bases spanning the gap. The CDR3 sequence is 11 residues long. CDR1 is GTSNPN, CDR2 SVGIG, per germline (reference sequence). CDR3 sequence reads: CAWSVSEPPFF. The CDR3 DNA is TGTGCCTGGAGTGTCTCTGAACCCCCTTTCTTT. The full variable domain, in which reference TRBV30 and TRBJ1-1 provide the parts outside the CDR3, is SQTIHQWPATLVQPVGSPLSLECTVEGTSNPNLYWYRQAAGRGLQLLFYSVGIGQISSEVPQNLSASRPQDRQFILSSKKLLLSDSGFYLCAWSVSEPPFFGQGTRLTVV.

The V and J genes are TRBV12-5 and TRBJ1-4; D perhaps matches TRBD1 (5 bases). The CDR3 is 18 amino acids. Trimming shortened V by 3 bases and J by 0 bases, and 17 bases separated the two germline ends. Germline V gives CDR1 LGHNT, CDR2 FRNRAP. CDR3 in amino acids: CASGFLQGSGATNEKLFF. The DNA of the CDR3 is TGTGCTAGTGGTTTCCTCCAGGGATCGGGAGCAACTAATGAAAAACTGTTTTTT. The full variable domain, completed using reference TRBV12-5 and TRBJ1-4, is DARVTQTPRHKVTEMGQEVTMRCQPILGHNTVFWYRQTMMQGLELLAYFRNRAPLDDSGMPKDRFSAEMPDATLATLKIQPSEPRDSAVYFCASGFLQGSGATNEKLFFGSGTQLSVL.

This chain connects TRBV29-1 to TRBJ2-4; 7 bases fit TRBD1. Germline V CDR1 and CDR2: SQVTM, ANQGSEA. The junction had 10 bases not matched to a gene; V was cut back by 7 bases and J by 10 bases. The CDR3 is made up of 12 amino acids. CDR3 sequence: CSASSTGQIQYF. In nucleotides, the CDR3 is TGCAGCGCCTCATCGACAGGGCAAATTCAGTACTTC.

The chain carries TRBV10-2 and TRBJ1-4; tentative D call: TRBD1 (5 bases). There are 16 residues in the CDR3. CDR1 is WSHSY, CDR2 SAAADI, per germline. Trimming pared 10 bases from V and 0 bases from J, leaving 18 bases between. The CDR3 is CATSAGKLATNEKLFF. Here the CDR3 DNA reads TGCGCCACCTCTGCAGGGAAACTGGCAACTAATGAAAAACTGTTTTTT.